Listed here are 24 T cell receptor beta chains from one sample, sequenced in a study of blood T cell repertoires in COVID-19. Method: immunoSEQ multiplex PCR; TCRdb's copy keeps in-frame clones and lacks some. The sample shows about 170,000 clones, approximately 85% of them seen only once. The sequencing sample was made of peripheral blood. Receptors were obtained from a man between 60 and 75 years old who had recovered from COVID-19.

In this sample, this clone turned up once. The gene calls are TRBV11-2 and TRBJ1-1; weak D call: TRBD1 (5 bases). This CDR3 spans 12 amino acids. Per germline, CDR1 SGHAT and CDR2 FQNNGV. With 5 bases removed from V and 11 bases from J, the gap between germline ends came to 15 bases. CDR3: CASSHEGGTAFF. For the CDR3, the DNA is TGTGCCAGCAGCCATGAGGGCGGGACGGCTTTCTTT.

This chain uses TRBV7-3 with TRBJ1-2, with 9 bases aligning to TRBD1. The CDR3 contains 14 residues. From germline, CDR1 is SGHTA and CDR2 FQGTGA. V trimming: 5 bases; J trimming: 4 bases; junction bases outside the gene matches: 5. CDR3 nucleotides: TGTGCCAGCAGCCCAGGGACAGGGTCCTATGGCTACACCTTC. It encodes CASSPGTGSYGYTF.

The chain employs TRBV2 and TRBJ2-7; 11 nucleotides agree with TRBD1. V gave up 9 bases and J gave up 5 bases; unmatched junction bases: 9. The CDR3 totals 14 residues. Germline loops: CDR1 SNHLY, CDR2 FYNNEI. The CDR3 bases are TGTGCCAGATCCCTAGGACAGGGGGCGGACGAGCAGTACTTC. The encoded protein is CARSLGQGADEQYF.

The V call is TRBV6-2 or TRBV6-3, the J call TRBJ2-5; TRBD2 might be the D (6 bases). This CDR3 spans 14 amino acids. V was pared by 2 bases and J by 4 bases, with 11 bases between. Germline loops: CDR1 MNHEY, CDR2 SVGEGT. CDR3: CASSYTGVPETQYF. As DNA, the CDR3 is TGTGCCAGCAGTTACACGGGAGTTCCAGAGACCCAGTACTTC.

The chain links TRBV3-1 (or the pseudogene TRBV3-2) to TRBJ2-7; 8 bases line up with TRBD1. Per the germline V gene, CDR1 is LGHDT and CDR2 is YNNKEL (reference sequence). The CDR3 loop spans 14 amino acids. J gave up 3 bases and V 4 bases, and 5 bases lay outside the gene matches. CDR3 in amino acids: CASSLGQGDYEQYF. The DNA for the CDR3 is TGTGCCAGCAGCCTTGGACAGGGAGACTACGAGCAGTACTTC.

The chain carries TRBV30 and TRBJ1-4; D remains unclear. The CDR3 runs 13 residues. Per germline, CDR1 GTSNPN and CDR2 SVGIG (reference sequence). Deletions cut 3 bases from V and 5 bases from J, with 10 bases between. CDR3 bases: TGTGCCTGGAGCGTAGGGAGCAATGAAAAACTGTTTTTT. Protein: CAWSVGSNEKLFF.

CDR3 bases: TGTGCCTGCAGGGCCCCACCATCTTATGGCTACACCTTC. Translation gives CACRAPPSYGYTF. This rearrangement joins TRBV30 to TRBJ1-2; possible D gene TRBD1, 5 bases. V lost 6 bases, J lost 5 bases, and 16 bases lay in between. The germline V gene encodes CDR1 GTSNPN and CDR2 SVGIG (reference sequence). The CDR3 has 13 residues.

The rearrangement links TRBV29-1 to TRBJ1-2; tentatively, D is TRBD1 (5 bases). This CDR3 region has 12 residues. V was pared by 7 bases and J by 7 bases, with 16 bases between. Germline V lookup: CDR1 SQVTM, CDR2 ANQGSEA. CDR3 coding DNA: TGCAGCGCGCAACAGGATCGGCGTGGCTACACCTTC. Amino acids: CSAQQDRRGYTF.

V usage is TRBV5-1 and J usage is TRBJ2-1; 11 nucleotides match TRBD2. This CDR3 has 14 residues. V lost 3 bases, J lost 7 bases, and 3 bases stayed unmatched. Germline CDR1 and CDR2: SGHRS and YFSETQ. DNA for the CDR3: TGCGCCAGCAGCTCGGCTAGCGGGGGGAATGAGCAGTTCTTC. Encoded protein: CASSSASGGNEQFF.

The V call is TRBV18, the J call TRBJ1-6; 7 bases fit TRBD1. The V segment lost 6 bases and the J segment 5 bases; nucleotides outside the gene matches: 4. Germline CDR1 is KGHSH and CDR2 is LQKENI. This CDR3 region has 14 residues. The chain's CDR3 is CASSYGQDNSPLHF. The CDR3 nucleotides are TGTGCCAGCTCCTACGGACAGGATAATTCACCCCTCCACTTT.

Worth noting for this clone: The same CDR3 is also encoded by other DNA sequences in this sample. The genes are TRBV7-9 and TRBJ2-7, with TRBD1 as a possible D gene (5 bases). V gave up 5 bases and J gave up 3 bases, with 8 bases separating them. The CDR3 loop spans 12 amino acids. CDR1 and CDR2 from the germline V gene are SEHNR and FQNEAQ (reference sequence). The CDR3 nucleotides read TGTGCCAGCAGCCCCACAGGCTACGAGCAGTACTTC. Translated, it gives CASSPTGYEQYF. Full variable domain (rest looked up from reference TRBV7-9 and TRBJ2-7): DTGVSQNPRHKITKRGQNVTFRCDPISEHNRLYWYRQTLGQGPEFLTYFQNEAQLEKSRLLSDRFSAERPKGSFSTLEIQRTEQGDSAMYLCASSPTGYEQYFGPGTRLTVT.

V gene TRBV9 combines with J gene TRBJ2-5; 11 nucleotides agree with TRBD1. CDR1 is SGDLS and CDR2 is YYNGEE in the germline V gene. After removal of 4 bases from V and 2 bases from J, the junction contained 7 bases not matched to a gene. This CDR3 has 16 amino acids. In DNA form, the CDR3 reads TGTGCCAGCAGCATCGGGACAGGGGGGAGGCAAGAGACCCAGTACTTC. This translates into CASSIGTGGRQETQYF.

The V call is TRBV24-1, the J call TRBJ2-3, with 9 bases identical to TRBD1. V lost 4 bases and J lost 6; bases outside the gene matches: 7. In germline, CDR1 is KGHDR, CDR2 SFDVKD. This CDR3 region has 15 residues. CDR3 coding DNA: TGTGCCACCAGTGACATGGGACAGGGTAGGGATACGCAGTATTTT. It yields the protein CATSDMGQGRDTQYF.

This clone was seen only a few times. The chain uses TRBV5-1 and TRBJ1-6, with D possibly matching TRBD1 (6 bases). Germline V gene data show CDR1 as SGHRS and CDR2 as YFSETQ. The length of the CDR3 is 14 residues. V was shortened by 4 bases and J by 8 bases, with 13 bases between the two germline ends. The CDR3 DNA sequence: TGCGCCAGCAGCCTCCGACAGGCTGATTCACCCCTCCACTTT. This gives the protein CASSLRQADSPLHF. Full variable domain (rest looked up from reference TRBV5-1 and TRBJ1-6): KAGVTQTPRYLIKTRGQQVTLSCSPISGHRSVSWYQQTPGQGLQFLFEYFSETQRNKGNFPGRFSGRQFSNSRSEMNVSTLELGDSALYLCASSLRQADSPLHFGNGTRLTVT.

The chain has TRBV7-3 and TRBJ2-2, with unresolved D. Germline CDR1 is SGHTA and CDR2 is FQGTGA. This CDR3 is 15 amino acids long. V dropped 4 bases and J dropped 2 bases, with 11 bases sitting between them. The CDR3 is CASSSPSLNTGELFF. As DNA, the CDR3 is TGTGCCAGCAGCTCCCCTAGTTTAAACACCGGGGAGCTGTTTTTT.

This chain joins TRBV19 and TRBJ2-7; a weak D match, TRBD1 (6 bases). CDR3 length: 15 residues. Germline values: CDR1 LNHDA, CDR2 SQIVND (reference sequence). Trimming removed 5 bases from V and 6 bases from J, with 20 bases in between. The CDR3 DNA reads as TGTGCCAGTAGTTTCTCCCGGGACACCGGGTTCGAGCAGTACTTC. Translating it yields CASSFSRDTGFEQYF.

The count of this clone is one. The chain carries TRBV7-3 and TRBJ2-1; D possibly corresponds to TRBD1 (6 bases). Germline lookup yields CDR1 SGHTA and CDR2 FQGTGA. This CDR3 spans 15 amino acids. V lost 4 bases to trimming and J lost 5 bases, with 15 bases between them. CDR3 amino acids: CASSSGSGQNNEQFF. The CDR3 DNA sequence: TGTGCCAGCAGCTCGGGGAGCGGACAGAACAATGAGCAGTTCTTC.

This rearrangement joins TRBV6-5 to TRBJ2-7; 8 bases match TRBD2. CDR3 length: 13 amino acids. Germline CDR1 is MNHEY and CDR2 is SVGAGI. V lost 6 bases and J lost 4; bases outside the gene matches: 5. CDR3 bases: TGTGCCAGCAGCTCGAGCGGGGGATACGAGCAGTACTTC. Its protein product is CASSSSGGYEQYF.

The V call is TRBV6-6, the J call TRBJ1-2, with 9 bases matching TRBD1. V lost 2 bases, J lost 2 bases, and 3 bases stayed unmatched. Germline CDR1 reads MNHNY; CDR2 reads SVGAGI (reference sequence). The CDR3 is 15 residues long. This CDR3 reads CASSYQTGGNYGYTF. The CDR3 DNA is TGTGCCAGCAGTTACCAGACAGGGGGGAACTATGGCTACACCTTC.

This clone was seen just once. This rearrangement joins TRBV3-1 (or the pseudogene TRBV3-2) to TRBJ1-1, with a tentative D call TRBD1 (5 bases). V lost 2 bases to trimming and J lost 3 bases, with 16 bases between them. Per the germline V gene, CDR1 is LGHDT and CDR2 is YNNKEL (reference sequence). The length of the CDR3 is 16 residues. CDR3 bases: TGTGCCAGCAGCCAATGGGGCATGGGTATAGACACTGAAGCTTTCTTT. This codes for CASSQWGMGIDTEAFF.

This clone was seen only once. The chain carries TRBV7-2 and TRBJ2-3, with 7 bases fitting TRBD2. CDR1 is SGHTA, CDR2 FQGNSA, per germline. Germline trimming cut 5 bases from V and 2 bases from J; bases unmatched to any gene: 10. This CDR3 has 16 amino acids. The CDR3 region has the DNA TGTGCCAGCAGCACCAGCGGGGCCGACCACACAGATACGCAGTATTTT. Protein product: CASSTSGADHTDTQYF.

This rearrangement joins TRBV19 to TRBJ2-7; 8 nucleotides line up with TRBD1. The CDR3 has 13 residues. The ends lost 5 bases at V and 4 bases at J; junction bases unmatched: 4. Germline V gene data show CDR1 as LNHDA and CDR2 as SQIVND (reference sequence). The CDR3, as DNA: TGTGCCAGTAGTCTGGGACAGGTTTACGAGCAGTACTTC. Translating it yields CASSLGQVYEQYF.

The chain links TRBV29-1 to TRBJ2-1, with 10 bases that match TRBD2. The CDR3 runs 15 residues. CDR1 SQVTM and CDR2 ANQGSEA come from the germline V gene. Trimming cost V 4 bases and J 2 bases; bases outside gene matches: 5. Written as DNA, the CDR3 is TGCAGCGTTGTGGGTCTAGCGGGGGCCTACAATGAGCAGTTCTTC. It encodes CSVVGLAGAYNEQFF.

This rearrangement joins TRBV10-3 to TRBJ1-2; 10 positions match TRBD1. V was clipped by 11 bases and J by 6 bases; unmatched bases: 9. The CDR3 consists of 13 residues. CDR1 is ENHRY and CDR2 is SYGVKD in the germline V gene. CDR3 nucleotides: TGTGCCTTAATGGACAGGGGGGCTAATGGCTACACCTTC. This encodes CALMDRGANGYTF.